Below, one T cell receptor beta chain is given with its context. Each CDR3 protein is one row after TCRdb ran MiXCR on the RT-PCR reads. The sample lists some 960,000 distinct CDR3 sequences, about a sixth seen once, with around 6% in the top ten. The sample comes from a study of patients and donors after allogeneic stem cell transplantation. The CDR3 totals 12 residues. Germline assignment: CDR1 DFQATT and CDR2 SNEGSKA (reference sequence). V gave up 7 bases and J gave up 4 bases; unmatched junction bases: 4. The material sequenced was blood, either unsorted or a sorted T cell fraction (not recorded which). This chain uses TRBV20-1 with TRBJ2-4; 7 bases fit TRBD1. The receptor was derived from a human donor who was either an allogeneic HSCT recipient or a stem cell or donor lymphocyte infusion donor (not recorded which). It is not recorded whose cells these are; they may come from a transplant donor. The CDR3 nucleotides are TGCAGTGTCGGGACAGATAAAAACATTCAGTACTTC. It codes for CSVGTDKNIQYF.